These T cell receptor beta chains were read from a single sample in a study of spatial heterogeneity in lung cancer. TCRdb reprocessed the 5' RACE reads via MiXCR and lists one record per CDR3 protein. The data hold 4,000 or so distinct CDR3 sequences, with approximately 10% observed a single time. The sample in question was lung tumor tissue, obtained at surgery. The receptor source for this set is a male donor with early-stage non-small cell lung cancer. CDR3s include the opening cysteine and the closing phenylalanine or tryptophan.

V: TRBV6-4; CDR3: CASSFRITDTQYF
V: TRBV6-6; CDR3: CASRSRDTEAFF
V: TRBV28; CDR3: CASSLIKGFSGELFF
V: TRBV27; CDR3: CASTSPPVSNNEQFF
V: TRBV7-2; CDR3: CASSTRQGPNQPQHF
V: TRBV7-9; CDR3: CASGRASGDNEQFF
V: TRBV21-1; CDR3: CASSYPGQGYEQYF
V: TRBV5-1; CDR3: CASSPLSSYNEQFF
V: TRBV7-2; CDR3: CASSLARLAGQETQYF
V: TRBV6-6; CDR3: CASSYSETTYEQYF
V: TRBV7-9; CDR3: CASSYDRAGANVLTF
V: TRBV11-3; CDR3: CASSKDQNTGELFF
V: TRBV3-1; CDR3: CASSRDQGLAETQYF
V: TRBV12-5; CDR3: CASGLTTQNTEAFF
V: TRBV6-9; CDR3: CASTPRVQYF
V: TRBV7-3; CDR3: CASSPRGDMNTEAFF
V: TRBV11-1; CDR3: CASSLGGGTVYEQYF
V: TRBV5-1; CDR3: CASSLTGDADTDTQYF
V: TRBV7-8; CDR3: CASSLFNRGQETQYF
V: TRBV6-4; CDR3: CASSAMASTDTQYF
V: TRBV7-2; CDR3: CASSATSTGELFF
V: TRBV7-7; CDR3: CASSPNGLAAGELFF
V: TRBV28; CDR3: CASSLGTSASYEQYF